Reported below is one T cell receptor (beta chain). Germline V gene sequence: CDR1 MNHEY, CDR2 SMNVEV (reference sequence). This CDR3 contains 11 residues. V was shortened by 7 bases and J by 6 bases, with 8 bases between the two germline ends. The assay was immunoSEQ multiplex PCR, and TCRdb's table has in-frame clones only and misses some. Seen here are 30,000 to 40,000 clones, around 90% observed once, and the top ten hold roughly 25%. These data come from a study of OX40 agonist ivuxolimab in advanced cancers. Sample: CD4+ or CD8+ T cells sorted from blood, taken in a trial of the OX40 agonist ivuxolimab. This sequence was found in an adult with an advanced solid tumor such as melanoma, head and neck, liver or kidney cancer. This chain uses TRBV27 with TRBJ2-3; D is unresolved. The chain's CDR3 is CASIGGDTQYF. CDR3 in DNA: TGTGCCAGCATCGGTGGGGATACGCAGTATTTT.